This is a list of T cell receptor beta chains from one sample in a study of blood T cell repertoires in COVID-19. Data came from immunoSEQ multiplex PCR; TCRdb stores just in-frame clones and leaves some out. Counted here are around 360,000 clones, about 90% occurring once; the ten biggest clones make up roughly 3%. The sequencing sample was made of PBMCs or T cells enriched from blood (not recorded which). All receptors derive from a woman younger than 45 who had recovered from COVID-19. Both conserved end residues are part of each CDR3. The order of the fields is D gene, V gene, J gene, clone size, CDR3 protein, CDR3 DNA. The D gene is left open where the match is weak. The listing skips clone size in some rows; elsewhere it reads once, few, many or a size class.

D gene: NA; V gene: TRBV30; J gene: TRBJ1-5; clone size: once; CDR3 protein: CAWSVQPGYVQPQHF; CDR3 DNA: TGTGCCTGGAGTGTACAACCGGGGTATGTTCAGCCCCAGCATTTT
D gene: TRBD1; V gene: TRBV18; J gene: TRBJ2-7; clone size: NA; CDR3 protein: CASSPRQGGDEQYF; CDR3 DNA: TGTGCCAGCTCACCAAGACAGGGTGGGGACGAGCAGTACTTC
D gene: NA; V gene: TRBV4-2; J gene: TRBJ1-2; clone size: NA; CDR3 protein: CASSQDPPGGTHYGYTF; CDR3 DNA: TGTGCCAGCAGCCAAGATCCCCCAGGAGGGACCCACTATGGCTACACCTTC
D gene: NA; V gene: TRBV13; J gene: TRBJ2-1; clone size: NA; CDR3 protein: CASSVNINRDNEQFF; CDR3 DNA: TGTGCCAGCAGCGTCAACATTAACAGGGACAATGAGCAGTTCTTC
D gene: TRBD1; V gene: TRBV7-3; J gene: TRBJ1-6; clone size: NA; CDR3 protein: CASSRTGENSPLHF; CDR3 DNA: TGTGCCAGCAGCCGGACAGGGGAAAATTCACCCCTCCACTTT
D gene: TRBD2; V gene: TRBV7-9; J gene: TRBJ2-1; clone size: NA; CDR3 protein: CASRMTSGDNEQFF; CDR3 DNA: TGTGCCAGCAGGATGACTAGCGGGGACAATGAGCAGTTCTTC
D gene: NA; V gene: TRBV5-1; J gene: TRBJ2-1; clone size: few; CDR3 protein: CASSFQTGYNEQFF; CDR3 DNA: TGCGCCAGCAGCTTCCAGACGGGATACAATGAGCAGTTCTTC
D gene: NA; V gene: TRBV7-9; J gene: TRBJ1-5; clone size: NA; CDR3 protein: CASSLSSRVGNQPQHF; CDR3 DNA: TGTGCCAGCAGCCTTAGTAGTCGGGTTGGCAATCAGCCCCAGCATTTT
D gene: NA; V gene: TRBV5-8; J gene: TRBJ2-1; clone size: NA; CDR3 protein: CASSLVAEYNEQFF; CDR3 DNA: TGTGCCAGCAGCTTGGTAGCAGAATACAATGAGCAGTTCTTC
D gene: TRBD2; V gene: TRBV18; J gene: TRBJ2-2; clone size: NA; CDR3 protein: CASSPGGAYTGELFF; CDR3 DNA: TGTGCCAGCTCACCGGGAGGGGCGTACACCGGGGAGCTGTTTTTT
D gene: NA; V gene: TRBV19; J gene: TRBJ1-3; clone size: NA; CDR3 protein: CASSIGRTSGNTIYF; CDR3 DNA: TGTGCCAGTAGTATAGGCCGGACTAGTGGAAACACCATATATTTT
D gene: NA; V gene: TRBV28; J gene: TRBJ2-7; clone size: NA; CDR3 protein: CASSPTGASYEQYF; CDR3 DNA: TGTGCCAGCAGCCCAACGGGAGCATCCTACGAGCAGTACTTC
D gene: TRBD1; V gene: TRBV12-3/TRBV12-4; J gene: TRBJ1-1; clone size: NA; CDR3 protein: CASGTGQNTEAFF; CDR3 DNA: TGTGCCAGCGGGACAGGCCAGAACACTGAAGCTTTCTTT
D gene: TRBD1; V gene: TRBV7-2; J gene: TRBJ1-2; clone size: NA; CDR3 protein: CASSPGTGEGYYYGYTF; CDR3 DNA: TGTGCCAGCAGCCCGGGGACAGGGGAAGGATATTACTATGGCTACACCTTC
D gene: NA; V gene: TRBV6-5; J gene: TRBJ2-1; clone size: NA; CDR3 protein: CATITEYNEQFF; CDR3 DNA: TGTGCCACGATAACAGAGTACAATGAGCAGTTCTTC
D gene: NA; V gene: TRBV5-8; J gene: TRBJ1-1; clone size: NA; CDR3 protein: CASSSEERSRTEAFF; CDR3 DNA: TGTGCCAGCAGCTCAGAAGAGAGGTCACGGACTGAAGCTTTCTTT
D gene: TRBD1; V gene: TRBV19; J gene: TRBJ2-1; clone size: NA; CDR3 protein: CASSIRTGWNEQFF; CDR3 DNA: TGTGCCAGTAGTATAAGGACAGGTTGGAATGAGCAGTTCTTC